The clone carrying this TCR beta chain was detected once. Its antigen is still unknown. A read error is possible here, since a much larger clone lies one base away. The data were obtained in a study of tumor-infiltrating lymphocytes in primary liver carcinoma. Study conclusions and caveats: Between tumor regions, pairs overlapped more than tumor-adjacent and tumor-blood pairs did.

The J segment lost 11 bases and the V segment lost 5 bases, leaving 11 bases of the junction unmatched. This CDR3 region has 14 residues. The germline gives CDR1 MDHEN, CDR2 SYDVKM. The source of the blood RNA was unsorted whole blood, and germline DNA was extracted as well. With chronic HBV infection, the patients were also treatment-naive. The researchers produced TCR beta cDNA from approximately 0.45 ug total RNA with a constant-region primer. Modified slightly, ARM-PCR produced TCR beta libraries over three nested multiplex PCR rounds. TRBV1-TRBV30 forward primers paired with a C-beta reverse primer were used in the first two PCR rounds, which ran 9 to 10 cycles each. TCRdb analysed the multiplex PCR reads with MiXCR anew, one entry per CDR3 protein. The sample consists of about 200,000 distinct CDR3 sequences, about 65% of them appearing once.

The V gene is TRBV28, the J gene TRBJ1-4; 7 bases match TRBD1. The TCR comes from a woman aged 55-69 years with primary liver carcinoma and hepatitis B virus infection. Specimen: peripheral blood. Here the CDR3 reads CASSPEPATGKLFF. The CDR3 DNA reads TGTGCCAGCAGTCCCGAACCCGCGACAGGGAAACTGTTTTTT.